A single sample gave rise to the 19 T cell receptor beta chains below, sequenced in a study of CXCR3-negative and CXCR3-positive naive CD8 T cells. Overall study findings and caveats: Naive cells positive for CXCR3 carried more hydrophobic TRB CDR3s than CXCR3-negative ones.

No antigen is known for these receptors. With UMI labels, 5' RACE was used to prepare the TRB cDNA libraries. Reanalyzing the 5' RACE reads, TCRdb keeps one entry per CDR3 protein, without DNA. In all, the sample yields about 5,000 distinct CDR3 sequences. Sequencing was carried out using naive CXCR3+ CD8+ T cells from blood. Subset meaning: CD45RO-CCR7+CD27+CD95- naive CD8+ T cells expressing CXCR3 (TNR3+). These receptors were collected from a human donor in good health. Some clones in this sample may be carry-over from other donors' samples.

Frequency places this clonotype as medium-sized (0.01 to 0.1%). This chain joins TRBV7-9 and TRBJ2-5; TCRdb's D call of TRBD1 is untestable without DNA. This CDR3 spans 17 amino acids. Looked up from germline, CDR1 is SEHNR and CDR2 is FQNEAQ (reference sequence). The chain's CDR3 is CASSSTTVHRGVETQYF. Looking up the rest from reference TRBV7-9 and TRBJ2-5 gives the full variable domain: DTGVSQNPRHKITKRGQNVTFRCDPISEHNRLYWYRQTLGQGPEFLTYFQNEAQLEKSRLLSDRFSAERPKGSFSTLEIQRTEQGDSAMYLCASSSTTVHRGVETQYFGPGTRLLVL.

CDR3 protein: CSSAERENSYNEQFF. V and J are TRBV29-1 and TRBJ2-1; TCRdb selects TRBD1, and the lack of DNA leaves this call unchecked. CDR1 is SQVTM, CDR2 ANQGSEA, per germline. This CDR3 is built from 15 residues.

This clonotype is deemed medium-sized by its frequency. The chain carries TRBV20-1 and TRBJ2-3; TCRdb gives TRBD2 as the D gene, but with no DNA this cannot be confirmed. CDR3 length: 16 amino acids. CDR1 and CDR2 from the germline V gene are DFQATT and SNEGSKA (reference sequence). The CDR3 loop reads CSARIGLAASTDTQYF.

By frequency, this clonotype registers medium-sized. The CDR3 here is CSVLLDFNTGELFF. The chain couples TRBV29-1 to TRBJ2-2; TCRdb selects TRBD2, and the lack of DNA leaves this call unchecked. CDR1 and CDR2 from the germline V gene are SQVTM and ANQGSEA. The CDR3 is made up of 14 amino acids.

This clonotype counts as medium-sized by frequency. The V call is TRBV5-8, the J call TRBJ2-3; TCRdb selects TRBD2, and the lack of DNA leaves this call unchecked. The CDR3 runs to 17 residues. In germline, CDR1 is SGHTS, CDR2 YDEGEE. CDR3 loop: CASSLGTSGSSTDTQYF.

The chain is built from TRBV3-1 and TRBJ2-3; TCRdb gives TRBD2 as the D gene, but with no DNA this cannot be confirmed. The CDR3 sequence is 15 residues long. Germline loops: CDR1 LGHDT, CDR2 YNNKEL (reference sequence). The CDR3 protein is CASSQAGGFTDTQHF.

The chain recombines TRBV4-2 with TRBJ1-1; TCRdb's D gene call, TRBD1, goes unchecked for lack of DNA. There are 19 residues in the CDR3. Germline assignment: CDR1 LGHNA and CDR2 YNFKEQ. CDR3 amino acids: CASSHSLGETGKDVGEAFF.

The J gene is TRBJ2-2, the V gene TRBV2; lacking DNA, the TRBD1 call made by TCRdb goes unchecked. The germline CDR1 and CDR2 sequences are SNHLY and FYNNEI. The CDR3 sequence is 14 residues long. This chain's CDR3 is CASAGRGLTGELFF.

The chain employs TRBV12-3 or TRBV12-4 and TRBJ2-5; TCRdb's assignment of TRBD1 cannot be checked, as there is no DNA. The CDR3 sequence is 13 residues long. The CDR3: CASSGAVQETQYF.

CDR3 in amino acids: CATPPGTGELFF. The chain has TRBV2 and TRBJ2-2; TCRdb's assignment of TRBD1 cannot be checked, as there is no DNA. Germline assignment: CDR1 SNHLY and CDR2 FYNNEI. The CDR3 contains 12 residues.

V is TRBV7-2 and J is TRBJ2-1; the TCRdb call, TRBD2, lacks DNA for checking. The CDR3 is made up of 16 amino acids. CDR1 and CDR2 from the germline V gene are SGHTA and FQGNSA. CDR3: CASSLIAGGRANEQFF.

Judged by frequency, this clonotype is medium-sized. The rearrangement uses TRBV4-2 and TRBJ1-2; with no DNA, the TCRdb D assignment of TRBD1 cannot be verified. This CDR3 has 15 amino acids. Germline-derived CDR1 and CDR2 are LGHNA and YNFKEQ. This CDR3 reads CASSQDVGDGDGYTF.

According to its frequency, this clonotype is medium-sized. The chain combines TRBV2 with TRBJ2-1. Germline values: CDR1 SNHLY, CDR2 FYNNEI. The CDR3 loop spans 15 amino acids. CDR3 amino acids: CASSQLASSYNEQFF.

This clonotype is labeled medium-sized (0.01 to 0.1%) based on frequency. This chain connects TRBV2 to TRBJ2-2; the TCRdb call, TRBD1, lacks DNA for checking. CDR3 size: 15 residues. Germline CDR1 and CDR2: SNHLY and FYNNEI. The CDR3 sequence: CASSVNRADTGELFF.

This clonotype is identified as medium-sized (0.01 to 0.1%) from frequency. J is TRBJ1-4 and V is TRBV28. Germline CDR1 and CDR2: MDHEN and SYDVKM. This CDR3 region has 16 residues. CDR3 amino acids: CASSPTVVATNEKLFF.

This chain connects TRBV29-1 to TRBJ1-2; absent DNA, TCRdb's TRBD1 call cannot be checked. CDR1 SQVTM and CDR2 ANQGSEA come from the germline V gene. The CDR3 is 13 residues long. CDR3 loop: CSVPPNRGEGYTF.

This rearrangement joins TRBV2 to TRBJ1-1; TCRdb selects TRBD1, and the lack of DNA leaves this call unchecked. Germline assignment: CDR1 SNHLY and CDR2 FYNNEI. This CDR3 region has 13 residues. The CDR3 protein is CAVPGALNTEAFF. The whole variable domain, remainder taken from reference TRBV2 and TRBJ1-1, is EPEVTQTPSHQVTQMGQEVILRCVPISNHLYFYWYRQILGQKVEFLVSFYNNEISEKSEIFDDQFSVERPDGSNFTLKIRSTKLEDSAMYFCAVPGALNTEAFFGQGTRLTVV.

Frequency places this clonotype as medium-sized (0.01 to 0.1%). The chain is built from TRBV9 and TRBJ2-3; the TRBD2 assignment by TCRdb is unverifiable without DNA. The V gene's germline CDR1 is SGDLS and CDR2 YYNGEE. The CDR3 is 15 amino acids. CDR3 in amino acids: CASSPGSGSMDTQYF.

This clonotype is medium-sized by frequency. This chain links TRBV7-6 with TRBJ1-2; TCRdb's assignment of TRBD1 cannot be checked, as there is no DNA. The germline gives CDR1 SGHVS, CDR2 FNYEAQ. The CDR3 length is 13 residues. CDR3 residues: CASSYGTEYGYTF.